These 17 T cell receptor beta chains came from one sample sequenced in a study of neurological immune-mediated disorders. TCRdb used MiXCR to reprocess the 5' RACE reads, holding one entry per CDR3 protein. The sample lists approximately 46,000 distinct CDR3 sequences, approximately 3% occurring once. The sequenced material came from PBMCs. These receptors came from a woman between 45 and 65 years old with multiple sclerosis.

This clonotype appeared many times. The chain carries TRBV5-1 and TRBJ2-2; tentatively, D is TRBD1 (5 bases). Looked up from germline, CDR1 is SGHRS and CDR2 is YFSETQ. V was cut by 0 bases and J by 5 bases, with 14 bases left in between. This CDR3 is 16 amino acids long. For the CDR3, the DNA is TGCGCCAGCAGCTTGGAGGGGTTCCAGGGTACCGGGGAGCTGTTTTTT. Its translation: CASSLEGFQGTGELFF.

This clonotype was detected ten times or more. The J gene is TRBJ1-2, the V gene TRBV15; TRBD1 matches at 7 bases. This CDR3 has 15 amino acids. V was clipped by 4 bases and J by 4 bases; unmatched bases: 9. Germline V gene lookup returns CDR1 LNHNV and CDR2 YYDKDF (reference sequence). CDR3 residues: CATSIKTGTAYGYTF. The CDR3 DNA reads as TGTGCCACCAGCATAAAAACCGGGACAGCCTATGGCTACACCTTC.

In its sample, this clonotype was seen many times. V and J are TRBV28 and TRBJ2-3; D unresolved. CDR3 length: 13 amino acids. Per the germline V gene, CDR1 is MDHEN and CDR2 is SYDVKM. With 5 bases removed from V and 3 bases from J, the gap between germline ends came to 9 bases. The CDR3 DNA follows: TGTGCCAGCAGTACCCAGTGGACAGATACGCAGTATTTT. Translation gives CASSTQWTDTQYF.

This clonotype was observed at least ten times. This CDR3 reads CASSPRFAGELFF. CDR3 bases: TGTGCCAGCAGCCCACGATTCGCCGGGGAGCTGTTTTTT. This chain joins TRBV7-6 and TRBJ2-2; D is unresolved. CDR1 is SGHVS, CDR2 FNYEAQ, per germline. V was cut by 5 bases and J by 6 bases, with 10 bases left in between. This CDR3 is built from 13 residues. The whole variable domain, remainder taken from reference TRBV7-6 and TRBJ2-2, is GAGVSQSPRYKVTKRGQDVALRCDPISGHVSLYWYRQALGQGPEFLTYFNYEAQQDKSGLPNDRFSAERPEGSISTLTIQRTEQRDSAMYRCASSPRFAGELFFGEGSRLTVL.

This clonotype showed up many times. The chain has TRBV20-1 and TRBJ2-2; 10 bases match TRBD1. From germline, CDR1 is DFQATT and CDR2 SNEGSKA (reference sequence). V lost 0 bases to trimming and J lost 6 bases; unmatched junction nucleotides: 7. CDR3 size: 16 residues. The CDR3 is CSARDGGTGAAGELFF. The CDR3 coding sequence is TGCAGTGCTAGAGATGGCGGGACAGGGGCCGCCGGGGAGCTGTTTTTT.

This clonotype was seen repeatedly, ten times or more. The genes are TRBV20-1 and TRBJ2-7, with 7 bases identical to TRBD1. Trimming at V came to 3 bases and at J to 5 bases, leaving 7 bases not matched to a gene. The CDR3 length is 13 residues. Germline V gene sequence: CDR1 DFQATT, CDR2 SNEGSKA (reference sequence). In DNA form, the CDR3 reads TGCAGTGCTAGGGTCGACAGGGACCACGAGCAGTACTTC. Protein product: CSARVDRDHEQYF.

The sample holds many counts of this clonotype. This rearrangement joins TRBV6-5 to TRBJ2-1; the match to TRBD2 covers 7 bases. CDR1 is MNHEY and CDR2 is SVGAGI in the germline V gene. The CDR3 contains 14 residues. With 6 bases clipped from V and 2 bases from J, the junction kept 4 bases outside the gene matches. CDR3 in DNA: TGTGCCAGCAGACCGGGGGGTCCCTACAATGAGCAGTTCTTC. As protein: CASRPGGPYNEQFF.

At least ten counts were recorded for this clonotype. The chain uses TRBV20-1 and TRBJ2-1; 8 nucleotides line up with TRBD1. The V gene end was trimmed by 3 bases and the J gene end by 8 bases; junction bases not matched to a gene: 12. CDR1 and CDR2 from the germline V gene are DFQATT and SNEGSKA (reference sequence). There are 15 residues in the CDR3. The chain's CDR3 is CSASEATGDFDEQFF. DNA of the CDR3: TGCAGTGCTAGTGAAGCGACAGGGGATTTCGATGAGCAGTTCTTC.

This clonotype has a count of ten or more. The genes are TRBV5-1 and TRBJ1-1; D gene uncertain. The ends were cut back, 0 bases at V and 1 base at J, with 4 bases in the middle. CDR3 size: 13 residues. Germline loops: CDR1 SGHRS, CDR2 YFSETQ. Written as DNA, the CDR3 is TGCGCCAGCAGCTTGGACCCGAACACTGAAGCTTTCTTT. Amino acids: CASSLDPNTEAFF.

This clonotype showed up many times. This chain uses TRBV20-1 with TRBJ1-2, with a weak D call TRBD1 (6 bases). V lost 1 base to trimming and J lost 0 bases, with 18 bases between them. The germline V gene encodes CDR1 DFQATT and CDR2 SNEGSKA (reference sequence). This CDR3 comprises 17 residues. The CDR3 DNA is TGCAGTGCTAGAGTACCCCGGGAGGGGGGAACTAACTATGGCTACACCTTC. This gives the protein CSARVPREGGTNYGYTF.

This clonotype has a count of ten or more. This rearrangement joins TRBV5-1 to TRBJ2-2; TRBD1 matches 7 bases. CDR1 is SGHRS, CDR2 YFSETQ, per germline. The CDR3 runs 17 residues. Trimming took 4 bases from V and 0 from J; bases not matched to a gene: 9. CDR3 protein: CASSHTTGPTNTGELFF. The CDR3 coding sequence is TGCGCCAGCAGCCATACGACAGGGCCCACGAACACCGGGGAGCTGTTTTTT.

This clonotype has at least ten counts. This chain connects TRBV20-1 to TRBJ2-3; 8 positions match TRBD1. V lost 6 bases and J lost 0; bases outside the gene matches: 8. This CDR3 contains 15 residues. The germline V gene encodes CDR1 DFQATT and CDR2 SNEGSKA (reference sequence). The CDR3 coding sequence is TGCAGTGCCCAGACAGGGGAGTCTAGCACAGATACGCAGTATTTT. Translating gives CSAQTGESSTDTQYF.

This clonotype was seen a few times. The rearrangement uses TRBV10-3 and TRBJ2-7, with 8 bases aligning to TRBD2. The V and J ends lost 5 bases and 0 bases, in that order; junction bases with no gene match: 6. Germline V gene data show CDR1 as ENHRY and CDR2 as SYGVKD. There are 15 residues in the CDR3. The CDR3 DNA reads TGTGCCATCAGTTCTAGCGGGCCAAGCTCCTACGAGCAGTACTTC. Its translation: CAISSSGPSSYEQYF.

This clonotype was observed at least ten times. The gene calls are TRBV5-1 and TRBJ2-5; D is undetermined. Germline V gives CDR1 SGHRS, CDR2 YFSETQ. Trimming left V 0 bases short and J 1 base short, with 10 bases between. The CDR3 consists of 15 residues. In DNA form, the CDR3 reads TGCGCCAGCAGCTTGGACTGGCGGAGCCAAGAGACCCAGTACTTC. Its translation is CASSLDWRSQETQYF.

This clonotype was counted ten times or more. V gene TRBV6-5 combines with J gene TRBJ1-1, with 7 bases aligning to TRBD1. CDR1 is MNHEY and CDR2 is SVGAGI in the germline V gene. This CDR3 has 15 residues. The junction had 6 bases not matched to a gene; V was cut back by 5 bases and J by 0 bases. CDR3 loop: CASSPWDSLNTEAFF. In DNA, the CDR3 is TGTGCCAGCAGTCCTTGGGACAGCTTGAACACTGAAGCTTTCTTT.

Only a few counts were recorded for this clonotype. One base away lies a much larger clone, so this may be a sequencing read error. The chain has TRBV5-1 and TRBJ1-5, with no clear D. Germline V lookup: CDR1 SGHRS, CDR2 YFSETQ. The V gene lost 5 bases and the J gene lost 3 bases, with 15 bases spanning the gap. This CDR3 contains 15 residues. For the CDR3, the DNA is TGCGCCAGCAGAACAACGCCGGCCGACAATCAGCCCCAGCATTTT. Protein: CASRTTPADNQPQHF.

This clonotype was seen ten or more times. This chain uses TRBV28 with TRBJ2-6, with unresolved D. Trimming pared 4 bases from V and 0 bases from J, leaving 4 bases between. The length of the CDR3 is 14 residues. Germline CDR1 reads MDHEN; CDR2 reads SYDVKM. This CDR3 reads CASSSSSGANVLTF. CDR3 nucleotides: TGTGCCAGCAGTTCTAGCTCTGGGGCCAACGTCCTGACTTTC.